This T cell receptor beta chain appears in the sequencing data of a study of CD8 T cells in Susac syndrome. Of note for this clonotype: Antigen unknown.

The study, taken as a whole, reports: As the study acknowledged, the number of individuals who were part of its TCR sequencing and HLA analysis was relatively small.

Sequencing targeted TCR beta in blood CD8+ and CD4+ T cells. In contrast to the negatively isolated CD8+ and CD4+ T cells, TEMRA cells were FACS-enriched. Random hexamers primed reverse transcription of roughly 0.5 to 1 ug RNA. The immunoSEQ assay covered 54 Vbeta and 13 Jbeta segments for CDR3. TCRdb fed the immunoSEQ multiplex PCR reads into MiXCR, producing one record per CDR3 protein. The sample consists of about 120,000 distinct CDR3 sequences, less than 95% of them appearing once. The CDR3 contains 16 residues. Germline V gene lookup returns CDR1 GTSNPN and CDR2 SVGIG (reference sequence). Trimming left V 0 bases short and J 2 bases short, with 14 bases between.

The gene calls are TRBV30 and TRBJ1-5; no clear D gene. The clonotype originates from a human donor in good health. The source material was CD4+ T cells from PBMCs. In DNA form, the CDR3 reads TGTGCCTGGAGTGTTAGAACGGCCTGGGGCAATCAGCCCCAGCATTTT. It codes for CAWSVRTAWGNQPQHF.